The 16 T cell receptor beta chains reported below all come from one sample, sequenced in a study of immune heterogeneity within non-small cell lung tumors. Amplification of the TCR beta CDR3 was achieved through multiplex PCR with 32 V and 13 J primers. TCRdb redid the calling of the multiplex PCR reads with MiXCR, one entry per CDR3 protein. The sample has fewer than 5,500 distinct CDR3 sequences, about 23% seen once. The starting template was genomic DNA from bulk tumor, around 620 ng per sample. Several biopsies per primary tumor, spaced far apart, were taken during surgery. Surgery that was curative in intent was performed on patients with untreated, newly diagnosed non-small cell lung cancer. The source material was lung tumor tissue. These receptors came from a man aged 60 to 75 with non-small cell lung cancer.

The chain employs TRBV2 and TRBJ2-3, with D unresolved. V lost 1 base and J 5 bases, leaving 10 bases between the germline ends. This CDR3 comprises 14 residues. Germline V gene data show CDR1 as SNHLY and CDR2 as FYNNEI. This chain's CDR3 is CASSEGVLRDTQYF. CDR3 nucleotide sequence: TGTGCCAGCAGTGAAGGGGTGTTGAGAGATACGCAGTATTTT.

This clonotype was found a few times. The chain links TRBV28 to TRBJ2-7; D is perhaps TRBD1 or TRBD2 (5 bases each). Trimming stripped 2 bases from V and 0 bases from J, with 8 bases between. CDR3 size: 14 residues. The germline gives CDR1 MDHEN, CDR2 SYDVKM. The CDR3 DNA reads TGTGCCAGCAGTTTAGAGGGGTTCTCCTACGAGCAGTACTTC. It is translated as CASSLEGFSYEQYF.

The chain has TRBV9 and TRBJ2-1; no clear D. This CDR3 has 12 amino acids. Trimming shortened V by 0 bases and J by 5 bases, and 3 bases separated the two germline ends. Germline CDR1 and CDR2: SGDLS and YYNGEE. DNA of the CDR3: TGTGCCAGCAGCGTAGATGACAATGAGCAGTTCTTC. Its protein product is CASSVDDNEQFF.

The chain links TRBV6-2 or TRBV6-3 to TRBJ2-7, with 7 bases matching TRBD1. CDR1 and CDR2 (germline): MNHEY, SVGEGT. The CDR3 is 12 residues long. J gave up 6 bases and V 6 bases, and 5 bases lay outside the gene matches. The CDR3 DNA reads TGTGCCAGCAGCGAGTACAGGGGCGAGCAGTACTTC. As protein: CASSEYRGEQYF.

The chain employs TRBV28 and TRBJ1-1; a weak D match, TRBD1 (5 bases). Per the germline V gene, CDR1 is MDHEN and CDR2 is SYDVKM. With 10 bases removed from V and 4 bases from J, the gap between germline ends came to 16 bases. There are 13 residues in the CDR3. The CDR3 sequence is CAIQRGGGTEAFF. The DNA of the CDR3 is TGTGCCATCCAAAGGGGTGGCGGCACTGAAGCTTTCTTT.

By share, this clonotype counts as medium-sized. The chain couples TRBV6-1 to TRBJ1-3; D not resolved. Germline V lookup: CDR1 MNHNS, CDR2 SASEGT. Trimming removed 3 bases from V and 0 bases from J, with 12 bases in between. The CDR3 length is 16 residues. DNA for the CDR3: TGTGCCAGCAGTGAGGTGACGGAATACTCTGGAAACACCATATATTTT. This translates into CASSEVTEYSGNTIYF.

The chain has TRBV2 and TRBJ2-1; D may match TRBD1 or TRBD2 (5 bases each). CDR1 is SNHLY and CDR2 is FYNNEI in the germline V gene. The V and J ends lost 9 bases and 0 bases respectively, with 18 bases between them. The CDR3 is made up of 16 amino acids. CDR3 protein: CASGDGLLYSYNEQFF. CDR3 coding DNA: TGTGCCAGTGGGGACGGCTTATTATACTCCTACAATGAGCAGTTCTTC. Complete variable domain (other parts from reference TRBV2 and TRBJ2-1): EPEVTQTPSHQVTQMGQEVILRCVPISNHLYFYWYRQILGQKVEFLVSFYNNEISEKSEIFDDQFSVERPDGSNFTLKIRSTKLEDSAMYFCASGDGLLYSYNEQFFGPGTRLTVL.

The chain uses TRBV28 and TRBJ2-1; 9 positions match TRBD2. J was trimmed by 6 bases and V by 7 bases; bases with no gene match: 10. Germline-derived CDR1 and CDR2 are MDHEN and SYDVKM. This CDR3 contains 15 residues. CDR3 protein: CASTGLASGVNEQFF. The CDR3 coding sequence is TGTGCCAGCACCGGGTTAGCTAGCGGGGTCAATGAGCAGTTCTTC.

By sample fraction, this clonotype is medium-sized. CDR3 DNA: TGTGCCAGCAGCTTTGACAACTATAATTCACCCCTCCACTTT. It specifies CASSFDNYNSPLHF. The gene calls are TRBV7-8 and TRBJ1-6; D is ambiguous. The CDR3 loop spans 14 amino acids. Between the trimmed V and J ends, which lost 3 bases and 3 bases, there was a span of 6 bases. Per germline, CDR1 SGHVS and CDR2 FQNEAQ.

In this sample, this clonotype is medium-sized. This chain uses TRBV5-1 with TRBJ1-1; possible D gene TRBD1, 5 bases. V gave up 4 bases and J gave up 1 base, with 14 bases separating them. This CDR3 spans 15 amino acids. Germline lookup yields CDR1 SGHRS and CDR2 YFSETQ. The CDR3 region has the DNA TGCGCCAGCAGCCGTGGGGACTTAACGAACACTGAAGCTTTCTTT. This codes for CASSRGDLTNTEAFF.

This clonotype appeared a few times. The V call is TRBV11-1, the J call TRBJ1-1; unclear D gene. This CDR3 contains 15 residues. Germline V gene sequence: CDR1 SGHAT, CDR2 FQDESV (reference sequence). V dropped 1 base and J dropped 5 bases, with 14 bases sitting between them. In nucleotides, the CDR3 is TGTGCCAGCAGCTTAGGACCATTATCGCGGACTGAAGCTTTCTTT. Protein sequence: CASSLGPLSRTEAFF. Full variable domain (outside the CDR3, taken from reference TRBV11-1 and TRBJ1-1): EAEVAQSPRYKITEKSQAVAFWCDPISGHATLYWYRQILGQGPELLVQFQDESVVDDSQLPKDRFSAERLKGVDSTLKIQPAELGDSAMYLCASSLGPLSRTEAFFGQGTRLTVV.

This clonotype was observed a handful of times. V is TRBV5-1 and J is TRBJ2-1, with 8 bases fitting TRBD2. The CDR3 is made up of 16 amino acids. J lost 4 bases, V lost 5 bases, and 11 bases had no gene match. Germline V gene sequence: CDR1 SGHRS, CDR2 YFSETQ. CDR3 bases: TGCGCCAGCAGGGGGGTGCGAGCGGGAGATTACAATGAGCAGTTCTTC. Translated, it gives CASRGVRAGDYNEQFF.

A remark on this clonotype: It may be a read error: a sequence one base away is much more abundant. The rearrangement uses TRBV6-5 and TRBJ1-5; D ambiguous. This CDR3 contains 16 residues. Germline values: CDR1 MNHEY, CDR2 SVGAGI. In nucleotides, the CDR3 is TGTGCCAGCAGTTACTCGATGGAAGGGCGAAATCAGACCCAGCATTTT. It is translated as CASSYSMEGRNQTQHF.

This chain joins TRBV20-1 and TRBJ1-2; possible D gene TRBD1, 6 bases. The CDR3 length is 15 residues. Between the trimmed V and J ends, which lost 3 bases and 8 bases, there was a span of 22 bases. Per the germline V gene, CDR1 is DFQATT and CDR2 is SNEGSKA (reference sequence). CDR3 protein: CSASLSGVNLGGYTF. CDR3 DNA sequence: TGCAGTGCTAGCCTGTCAGGGGTCAACCTAGGGGGCTACACCTTC.

In its sample, this clonotype was seen a few times. The chain couples TRBV30 to TRBJ2-2, with TRBD2 identical over 8 bases. The germline gives CDR1 GTSNPN, CDR2 SVGIG (reference sequence). J was trimmed by 2 bases and V by 7 bases; bases with no gene match: 6. The CDR3 extends over 14 amino acids. CDR3 nucleotides: TGTGCCTCATGGACTAGCCTAAACACCGGGGAGCTGTTTTTT. Protein product: CASWTSLNTGELFF.

The chain links TRBV4-3 to TRBJ2-3; 9 nucleotides agree with TRBD2. With 4 bases clipped from V and 6 bases from J, the junction kept 8 bases outside the gene matches. CDR3 length: 15 residues. The V gene's germline CDR1 is LGHNA and CDR2 YSLEER. The CDR3 DNA sequence: TGCGCCAGCAGCCTCTTAGCGGGAGCCGATGATACGCAGTATTTT. Its translation is CASSLLAGADDTQYF.